Listed here are 20 T cell receptor beta chains from one sample, sequenced in a study of T cells in Graves' hyperthyroidism and ophthalmopathy. It was RNA transcripts that yielded the amplified TCR beta CDR3 regions. Carried out on the TCR CDR3, a first-round RT-PCR used the HTBI primer set. TCRdb used MiXCR to reprocess the multiplex PCR reads, holding one entry per CDR3 protein. The table lists some 720,000 distinct CDR3 sequences, over 15% of them singletons, with around 7.7% in the top ten. The sample comprised blood. Source of these receptors: a man younger than 35 with Graves' hyperthyroidism.

This clonotype was seen ten or more times. V gene TRBV12-3 or TRBV12-4 combines with J gene TRBJ2-7, with D perhaps being TRBD1 or TRBD2 (5 bases each). The CDR3 is 12 amino acids. Between the trimmed V and J ends, which lost 5 bases and 6 bases, there was a span of 11 bases. The chain's CDR3 is CASSPGTFEQYF. CDR3 nucleotide sequence: TGTGCCAGCAGTCCTGGGACCTTCGAGCAGTACTTC.

This clonotype was picked up many times. The V and J genes are TRBV12-3 or TRBV12-4 and TRBJ2-1; D is perhaps TRBD1 (5 bases). The V gene lost 0 bases and the J gene lost 6 bases, with 15 bases spanning the gap. The CDR3 length is 16 residues. CDR3 in DNA: TGTGCCAGCAGTTTAGCGTCGAGTAGGGGCGGCAATGAGCAGTTCTTC. This translates into CASSLASSRGGNEQFF.

The chain recombines TRBV7-8 with TRBJ2-1; possibly TRBD2 for D (6 bases). V shed 8 bases and J shed 3 bases, with 20 bases lying between them. The germline CDR1 and CDR2 sequences are SGHVS and FQNEAQ. CDR3 length: 16 residues. The CDR3 spells CASRKRDSIYYNEQFF. CDR3 nucleotide sequence: TGTGCCAGCCGCAAACGGGACTCCATTTACTACAATGAGCAGTTCTTC. The variable domain in full, with the rest retrieved from reference TRBV7-8 and TRBJ2-1, is GAGVSQSPRYKVAKRGQDVALRCDPISGHVSLFWYQQALGQGPEFLTYFQNEAQLDKSGLPSDRFFAERPEGSVSTLKIQRTQQEDSAVYLCASRKRDSIYYNEQFFGPGTRLTVL.

The sample holds a few counts of this clonotype. V is TRBV10-3 and J is TRBJ1-1; 12 nucleotides agree with TRBD1. Looked up from germline, CDR1 is ENHRY and CDR2 is SYGVKD. The CDR3 spans 15 residues. V lost 6 bases to trimming and J lost 2 bases; unmatched junction nucleotides: 4. The CDR3 sequence: CAIRGTGGGNTEAFF. CDR3 nucleotide sequence: TGTGCCATCAGAGGGACAGGGGGCGGAAACACTGAAGCTTTCTTT.

This clonotype was found a few times. The CDR3 bases are TGTGCCAGCAGCCAACCCTCCTATGGCTACACCTTC. It specifies CASSQPSYGYTF. The chain employs TRBV5-6 and TRBJ1-2, with D hard to call. CDR1 and CDR2 (germline): SGHDT, YYEEEE. The CDR3 loop spans 12 amino acids. Trimming cost V 4 bases and J 4 bases, with 8 bases left between them.

This clonotype was seen ten or more times. The rearrangement joins TRBV29-1 to TRBJ2-3; weak D call: TRBD1 (6 bases). Looked up from germline, CDR1 is SQVTM and CDR2 is ANQGSEA. The CDR3 sequence is 12 residues long. The ends were cut back, 8 bases at V and 4 bases at J, with 13 bases in the middle. CDR3 sequence: CSNRDIADTQYF. The CDR3 DNA reads TGCAGCAACCGGGACATCGCAGATACGCAGTATTTT.

Only a few counts were recorded for this clonotype. The rearrangement links TRBV10-3 to TRBJ2-7, with D possibly matching TRBD2 (5 bases). V lost 7 bases and J lost 5, with 9 bases in between. Germline V gene lookup returns CDR1 ENHRY and CDR2 SYGVKD. CDR3 length equals 11 residues. In DNA, the CDR3 is TGTGCCATCAAGAGGGTTCACGAGCAGTACTTC. Amino acids: CAIKRVHEQYF.

This clonotype was recorded a few times. CDR3 bases: TGTGCCTGGACCCCAGGGGAGGGGCGGAAGGAAAAACTGTTTTTT. Translation gives CAWTPGEGRKEKLFF. This rearrangement joins TRBV30 to TRBJ1-4, with a weak D call TRBD1 (6 bases). Per germline, CDR1 GTSNPN and CDR2 SVGIG (reference sequence). V was pared by 4 bases and J by 8 bases, with 20 bases between. The CDR3 loop spans 15 amino acids.

J is TRBJ2-3 and V is TRBV5-1; D call uncertain. This CDR3 has 14 amino acids. Trimming took off 4 bases at V and 4 bases at J, with 13 bases between the two ends. Germline CDR1 SGHRS, CDR2 YFSETQ. This CDR3 is CASSPGSDADTQYF. CDR3 nucleotide sequence: TGCGCCAGCAGCCCGGGCAGCGACGCAGATACGCAGTATTTT.

This clonotype was detected only a few times. The rearrangement uses TRBV5-6 and TRBJ2-1; D remains ambiguous. V gave up 4 bases and J gave up 9 bases, with 11 bases separating them. The CDR3 covers 12 residues. In germline, CDR1 is SGHDT, CDR2 YYEEEE. The CDR3 protein is CASSHYNSEQFF. CDR3 in DNA: TGTGCCAGCAGCCATTATAATTCTGAGCAGTTCTTC.

This chain uses TRBV10-2 with TRBJ1-2; maybe TRBD1 (5 bases). The CDR3 consists of 15 residues. V was cut by 0 bases and J by 4 bases, with 12 bases left in between. CDR1 and CDR2 from the germline V gene are WSHSY and SAAADI. The CDR3 region has the DNA TGCGCCAGCAGTGAGTCAAGAGGGGTCCCCTATGGCTACACCTTC. Its protein is CASSESRGVPYGYTF.

This clonotype turned up a few times. The gene calls are TRBV14 and TRBJ2-1; D call uncertain. Per germline, CDR1 SGHDN and CDR2 FVKESK. Trimming left V 2 bases short and J 10 bases short, with 6 bases between. The CDR3 runs to 11 residues. CDR3 in amino acids: CASSQSLEQFF. For the CDR3, the DNA is TGTGCCAGCAGCCAATCTCTCGAGCAGTTCTTC.

The rearrangement uses TRBV11-1 and TRBJ2-6, with TRBD1 matching over 8 bases. The CDR3 totals 17 residues. J lost 0 bases, V lost 3 bases, and 4 bases had no gene match. Germline V gene lookup returns CDR1 SGHAT and CDR2 FQDESV (reference sequence). CDR3 in DNA: TGTGCCAGCAGCTTCCGGACAGGGACCTCTGGGGCCAACGTCCTGACTTTC. It codes for CASSFRTGTSGANVLTF.

J is TRBJ2-1 and V is TRBV2, with TRBD2 matching over 12 bases. Trimming cost V 6 bases and J 10 bases; bases outside gene matches: 10. Per the germline V gene, CDR1 is SNHLY and CDR2 is FYNNEI. CDR3 length: 15 residues. CDR3 bases: TGTGCCAGCAGGAAGACTAGCGGGAGTGGTGGGGAGCAGTTCTTC. This gives the protein CASRKTSGSGGEQFF.

This clonotype was observed at least ten times. J is TRBJ2-7 and V is TRBV28, with TRBD1 identical over 7 bases. With V trimmed by 2 bases and J by 6 bases, 13 bases remained unmatched. Germline CDR1 and CDR2: MDHEN and SYDVKM. The CDR3 is made up of 16 amino acids. The chain's CDR3 is CASSLRTGTVGIEQYF. CDR3 nucleotide sequence: TGTGCCAGCAGTTTAAGAACCGGGACAGTTGGGATCGAGCAGTACTTC.

V usage is TRBV13 and J usage is TRBJ1-6; unclear D gene. V dropped 5 bases and J dropped 0 bases, with 17 bases sitting between them. This CDR3 has 18 amino acids. CDR1 and CDR2 from the germline V gene are PRHDT and FYEKMQ (reference sequence). CDR3 coding DNA: TGTGCCAGCAGCCCTCCCCGGGGAGCCGGCTCCTATAATTCACCCCTCCACTTT. Translation: CASSPPRGAGSYNSPLHF. The full variable domain, its missing parts supplied by reference TRBV13 and TRBJ1-6, is AAGVIQSPRHLIKEKRETATLKCYPIPRHDTVYWYQQGPGQDPQFLISFYEKMQSDKGSIPDRFSAQQFSDYHSELNMSSLELGDSALYFCASSPPRGAGSYNSPLHFGNGTRLTVT.

This clonotype was seen many times. For the CDR3, the DNA is TGTGCCAGCAGCCGCAGGGGCGCGTACGAGCAGTACTTC. Residues: CASSRRGAYEQYF. The genes are TRBV3-1 and TRBJ2-7; tentative D call: TRBD1 (6 bases). This CDR3 is built from 13 residues. Trimming left V 4 bases short and J 4 bases short, with 11 bases between. Germline CDR1 is LGHDT and CDR2 is YNNKEL (reference sequence).

This clonotype was observed at least ten times. The chain is built from TRBV20-1 and TRBJ2-3; TRBD2 matches 9 bases. V lost 0 bases and J lost 4; bases outside the gene matches: 8. This CDR3 has 16 amino acids. Germline V CDR1 and CDR2: DFQATT, SNEGSKA (reference sequence). Written as DNA, the CDR3 is TGCAGTGCTAGAGAGGGGCTAGCGGGAACAGCAGATACGCAGTATTTT. Its translation: CSAREGLAGTADTQYF.

The sample holds many counts of this clonotype. The chain carries TRBV18 and TRBJ2-1, with 8 bases fitting TRBD1. The CDR3 has 16 amino acids. Germline V gene lookup returns CDR1 KGHSH and CDR2 LQKENI. The V segment lost 3 bases and the J segment 5 bases; nucleotides outside the gene matches: 9. CDR3 loop: CASSPPAGGTNNEQFF. CDR3 DNA sequence: TGTGCCAGCTCACCCCCCGCAGGGGGCACAAACAATGAGCAGTTCTTC.

This clonotype was observed once. V and J are TRBV3-1 and TRBJ1-5; TRBD1 aligns across 8 bases. This CDR3 is 14 amino acids long. Germline V gene data show CDR1 as LGHDT and CDR2 as YNNKEL (reference sequence). The V gene end was trimmed by 8 bases and the J gene end by 4 bases; junction bases not matched to a gene: 7. The CDR3 is CASSRGRGNQPQHF. Written as DNA, the CDR3 is TGTGCCAGCTCCAGGGGGCGCGGGAATCAGCCCCAGCATTTT.